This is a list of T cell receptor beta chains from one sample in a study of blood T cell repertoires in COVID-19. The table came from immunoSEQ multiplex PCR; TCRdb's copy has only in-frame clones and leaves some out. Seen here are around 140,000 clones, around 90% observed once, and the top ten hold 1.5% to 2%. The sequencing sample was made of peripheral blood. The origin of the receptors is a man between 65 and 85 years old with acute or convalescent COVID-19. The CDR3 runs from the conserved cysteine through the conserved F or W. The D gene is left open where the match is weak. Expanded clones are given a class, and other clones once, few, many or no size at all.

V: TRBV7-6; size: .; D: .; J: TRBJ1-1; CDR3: CASSLEGSTEAFF; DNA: TGTGCCAGCAGCTTAGAGGGGTCCACTGAAGCTTTCTTT
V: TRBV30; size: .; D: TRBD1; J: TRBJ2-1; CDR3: CAWGGTGRREQFF; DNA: TGTGCCTGGGGGGGGACAGGCAGGCGGGAGCAGTTCTTC
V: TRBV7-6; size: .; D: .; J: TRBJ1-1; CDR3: CASTLTGSANTEAFF; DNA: TGTGCCAGCACCCTAACGGGGTCTGCGAACACTGAAGCTTTCTTT
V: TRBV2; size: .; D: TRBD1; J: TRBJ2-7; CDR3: CASSYQGSGTAISYEQYF; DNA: TGTGCCAGCAGCTACCAAGGTTCCGGGACAGCCATCTCCTACGAGCAGTACTTC
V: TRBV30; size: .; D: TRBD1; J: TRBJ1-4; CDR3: CAWSADRGRGEKLFF; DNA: TGTGCCTGGAGTGCAGACAGGGGGCGCGGTGAAAAACTGTTTTTT
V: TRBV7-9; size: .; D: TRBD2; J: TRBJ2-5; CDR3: CASSLASTSGRAWGETQYF; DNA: TGTGCCAGCAGCTTAGCGTCGACTAGCGGGAGGGCCTGGGGTGAGACCCAGTACTTC
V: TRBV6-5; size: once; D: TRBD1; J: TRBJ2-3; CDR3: CASSYEGAGGRDTQYF; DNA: TGTGCCAGCAGTTATGAAGGGGCAGGGGGCCGGGATACGCAGTATTTT
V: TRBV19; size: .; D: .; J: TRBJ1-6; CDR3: CASKEGGDSPLHF; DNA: TGTGCCAGTAAAGAGGGAGGAGATTCACCCCTCCACTTT
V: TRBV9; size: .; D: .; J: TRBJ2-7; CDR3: CASSHRDSTLDEQYF; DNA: TGTGCCAGCAGCCACCGGGACTCCACATTGGACGAGCAGTACTTC
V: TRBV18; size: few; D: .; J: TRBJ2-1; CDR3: CASSPSRGNNEQFF; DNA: TGTGCCAGCTCACCGAGTAGGGGTAACAATGAGCAGTTCTTC
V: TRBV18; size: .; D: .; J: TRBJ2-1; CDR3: CASSPELTSYNEQFF; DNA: TGTGCCAGCTCACCTGAATTGACTAGCTACAATGAGCAGTTCTTC
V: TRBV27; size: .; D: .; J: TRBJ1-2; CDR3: CASSLTGPRDGYTF; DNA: TGTGCCAGCAGTCTTACAGGGCCCCGCGATGGCTACACCTTC